Sequencing of this T cell receptor (beta chain) was carried out in a study of identical twins. Findings and limits, study-wide: With monozygotic twins, out-of-frame TCR alpha sharing exceeded what models estimated.

TCRdb fed the 5' RACE reads into MiXCR, producing one record per CDR3 protein. In the table there are about 160,000 distinct CDR3 sequences, around 3.4% of which are singletons. The germline V gene has CDR1 DFQATT and CDR2 SNEGSKA (reference sequence). V was clipped by 4 bases and J by 5 bases; unmatched bases: 4. CDR3 length: 14 residues. This clonotype was found many times. Its antigen is unknown. The TCR sequence derives from a man aged 18 to 30 in good health. The V gene is TRBV20-1, the J gene TRBJ2-3; 12 bases line up with TRBD2. Sequencing used memory T cells sorted from blood. The CDR3 DNA is TGCAGTGCTAACCGACTAGCGGGAGTAGATACGCAGTATTTT. Its protein is CSANRLAGVDTQYF.